A selection of T cell receptor beta chains follows, all from one sample in a study of blood T cell repertoires in COVID-19. Using immunoSEQ multiplex PCR, the repertoire was profiled, and TCRdb retains in-frame clones only, with some absent. This table holds roughly 120,000 clones, around 85% found once. The specimen was peripheral blood. The receptor source for this set is a man aged 50 to 59 with acute or convalescent COVID-19. Each CDR3 is given with its conserved first and last residue. Fields, in order: D gene, V gene, J gene, clone size, CDR3 protein, CDR3 DNA. A D gene is named only where the DNA matches it firmly. For some rows the clone size is stated as once, few or many, or as a class when expanded; others skip it.

D gene: TRBD2; V gene: TRBV7-2; J gene: TRBJ2-7; clone size: NA; CDR3 protein: CASSLAGAPPGEQYF; CDR3 DNA: TGTGCCAGCAGCCTAGCGGGGGCCCCGCCGGGCGAGCAGTACTTC
D gene: NA; V gene: TRBV28; J gene: TRBJ1-1; clone size: NA; CDR3 protein: CASSLPGGDTEAFF; CDR3 DNA: TGTGCCAGCAGTTTACCCGGAGGGGACACTGAAGCTTTCTTT
D gene: NA; V gene: TRBV3-1/TRBV3-2; J gene: TRBJ2-3; clone size: NA; CDR3 protein: CASSQETVTDTQYF; CDR3 DNA: TGTGCCAGCAGCCAAGAAACGGTCACAGATACGCAGTATTTT
D gene: NA; V gene: TRBV18; J gene: TRBJ2-7; clone size: NA; CDR3 protein: CASSLSTDGAGYEQYF; CDR3 DNA: TGTGCCAGCTCACTTAGCACCGATGGGGCCGGGTACGAGCAGTACTTC
D gene: NA; V gene: TRBV7-8; J gene: TRBJ2-1; clone size: NA; CDR3 protein: CASSFPRATRVGNEQFF; CDR3 DNA: TGTGCCAGCAGCTTCCCAAGGGCGACTAGAGTCGGTAATGAGCAGTTCTTC
D gene: TRBD2; V gene: TRBV5-1; J gene: TRBJ2-3; clone size: NA; CDR3 protein: CASSKGTSGVNTDTQYF; CDR3 DNA: TGCGCCAGCAGCAAAGGGACTAGCGGGGTAAACACAGATACGCAGTATTTT
D gene: NA; V gene: TRBV9; J gene: TRBJ2-1; clone size: once; CDR3 protein: CASSEEGNSYNEQFF; CDR3 DNA: TGTGCCAGCAGCGAGGAGGGGAACTCCTACAATGAGCAGTTCTTC
D gene: NA; V gene: TRBV7-9; J gene: TRBJ1-5; clone size: NA; CDR3 protein: CASSSWRAGINQPQHF; CDR3 DNA: TGTGCCAGCAGCTCCTGGAGGGCGGGCATCAATCAGCCCCAGCATTTT
D gene: TRBD2; V gene: TRBV4-1; J gene: TRBJ2-3; clone size: NA; CDR3 protein: CASSQVAGDTDTQYF; CDR3 DNA: TGCGCCAGCAGCCAAGTAGCGGGGGACACAGATACGCAGTATTTT
D gene: NA; V gene: TRBV4-2; J gene: TRBJ2-4; clone size: NA; CDR3 protein: CASSLENIQYF; CDR3 DNA: TGTGCCAGCAGTCTCGAGAACATTCAGTACTTC
D gene: NA; V gene: TRBV9; J gene: TRBJ1-4; clone size: NA; CDR3 protein: CASSVGGLGEKLFF; CDR3 DNA: TGTGCCAGCAGCGTAGGAGGGCTTGGCGAAAAACTGTTTTTT
D gene: NA; V gene: TRBV27; J gene: TRBJ2-7; clone size: NA; CDR3 protein: CASRPGLTYEQYF; CDR3 DNA: TGTGCCAGCAGGCCGGGACTCACCTACGAGCAGTACTTC
D gene: NA; V gene: TRBV12-3/TRBV12-4; J gene: TRBJ1-1; clone size: NA; CDR3 protein: CASSFDMNTEAFF; CDR3 DNA: TGTGCCAGCAGTTTCGACATGAACACTGAAGCTTTCTTT
D gene: NA; V gene: TRBV7-6; J gene: TRBJ2-3; clone size: NA; CDR3 protein: CASSFNEVGTDTQYF; CDR3 DNA: TGTGCCAGCAGCTTTAATGAGGTTGGCACAGATACGCAGTATTTT
D gene: NA; V gene: TRBV3-1/TRBV3-2; J gene: TRBJ2-7; clone size: few; CDR3 protein: CASSHPLTYEQYF; CDR3 DNA: TGTGCCAGCAGCCATCCACTTACCTACGAGCAGTACTTC
D gene: NA; V gene: TRBV24-1; J gene: TRBJ2-3; clone size: NA; CDR3 protein: CATSGRGQGTDTQYF; CDR3 DNA: TGTGCCACCAGTGGGCGGGGGCAGGGAACAGATACGCAGTATTTT
D gene: TRBD2; V gene: TRBV4-1; J gene: TRBJ2-5; clone size: NA; CDR3 protein: CASSQSLFRLAGVETQYF; CDR3 DNA: TGCGCCAGCAGCCAATCGTTATTCCGACTAGCGGGGGTTGAGACCCAGTACTTC
D gene: TRBD1; V gene: TRBV2; J gene: TRBJ2-7; clone size: NA; CDR3 protein: CASTRDRGSDEQYF; CDR3 DNA: TGTGCCAGCACCCGGGACAGGGGGTCCGACGAGCAGTACTTC
D gene: NA; V gene: TRBV11-3; J gene: TRBJ2-1; clone size: NA; CDR3 protein: CASSLAGQSISYNEQFF; CDR3 DNA: TGTGCCAGCAGCTTAGCAGGACAGTCGATCTCCTACAATGAGCAGTTCTTC
D gene: TRBD1; V gene: TRBV6-5; J gene: TRBJ2-3; clone size: once; CDR3 protein: CASITRDRNTDTQYF; CDR3 DNA: TGTGCCAGCATTACCCGGGACAGAAACACAGATACGCAGTATTTT
D gene: NA; V gene: TRBV10-1; J gene: TRBJ1-1; clone size: NA; CDR3 protein: CASRQAMNTEAFF; CDR3 DNA: TGCGCCAGCAGGCAAGCTATGAACACTGAAGCTTTCTTT
D gene: NA; V gene: TRBV27; J gene: TRBJ1-5; clone size: NA; CDR3 protein: CASSSDRRHNQPQHF; CDR3 DNA: TGTGCCAGCAGTTCCGACAGGAGGCACAATCAGCCCCAGCATTTT
D gene: TRBD2; V gene: TRBV5-1; J gene: TRBJ2-1; clone size: NA; CDR3 protein: CASSGSGSKYNEQFF; CDR3 DNA: TGCGCCAGCAGCGGTAGCGGGAGTAAGTACAATGAGCAGTTCTTC
D gene: NA; V gene: TRBV3-1/TRBV3-2; J gene: TRBJ2-5; clone size: NA; CDR3 protein: CASSQVGLAQETQYF; CDR3 DNA: TGTGCCAGCAGCCAAGTCGGGTTAGCGCAAGAGACCCAGTACTTC
D gene: NA; V gene: TRBV6-2/TRBV6-3; J gene: TRBJ1-1; clone size: few; CDR3 protein: CASSFGRRRTEAFF; CDR3 DNA: TGTGCCAGCAGCTTTGGGAGGAGACGCACTGAAGCTTTCTTT
D gene: NA; V gene: TRBV5-1; J gene: TRBJ1-1; clone size: NA; CDR3 protein: CASRQGNTEAFF; CDR3 DNA: TGCGCCAGCAGGCAGGGGAACACTGAAGCTTTCTTT
D gene: NA; V gene: TRBV20-1; J gene: TRBJ2-7; clone size: NA; CDR3 protein: CSAKAGHEQYF; CDR3 DNA: TGCAGTGCCAAAGCGGGCCACGAGCAGTACTTC
D gene: NA; V gene: TRBV14; J gene: TRBJ2-3; clone size: NA; CDR3 protein: CASSQSSTGDTDTQYF; CDR3 DNA: TGTGCCAGCAGCCAAAGCTCAACGGGGGACACAGATACGCAGTATTTT
D gene: TRBD2; V gene: TRBV9; J gene: TRBJ2-7; clone size: NA; CDR3 protein: CASNSVLAGGGEQYF; CDR3 DNA: TGTGCCAGCAACTCTGTCCTAGCGGGAGGTGGTGAGCAGTACTTC
D gene: NA; V gene: TRBV19; J gene: TRBJ2-5; clone size: NA; CDR3 protein: CASSEGGETQYF; CDR3 DNA: TGTGCCAGTAGTGAGGGCGGAGAGACCCAGTACTTC
D gene: TRBD2; V gene: TRBV14; J gene: TRBJ2-5; clone size: NA; CDR3 protein: CASSRASGSQETQYF; CDR3 DNA: TGTGCCAGCAGTCGAGCTAGCGGGAGTCAGGAGACCCAGTACTTC
D gene: NA; V gene: TRBV14; J gene: TRBJ1-5; clone size: NA; CDR3 protein: CASSQDYIDRSFNQPQHF; CDR3 DNA: TGTGCCAGCAGCCAAGATTATATCGACAGGAGTTTTAATCAGCCCCAGCATTTT
D gene: TRBD1; V gene: TRBV2; J gene: TRBJ2-5; clone size: NA; CDR3 protein: CASSVDRGHQETQYF; CDR3 DNA: TGTGCCAGCAGTGTCGACAGGGGCCACCAAGAGACCCAGTACTTC
D gene: NA; V gene: TRBV16; J gene: TRBJ1-5; clone size: few; CDR3 protein: CASSSRGGNQPQHF; CDR3 DNA: TGTGCCAGCAGCAGCAGGGGAGGCAATCAGCCCCAGCATTTT
D gene: TRBD2; V gene: TRBV4-2; J gene: TRBJ2-2; clone size: NA; CDR3 protein: CASSQGLAGYGKGELFF; CDR3 DNA: TGTGCCAGCAGCCAAGGACTAGCGGGATACGGGAAAGGGGAGCTGTTTTTT
D gene: TRBD1; V gene: TRBV28; J gene: TRBJ1-2; clone size: once; CDR3 protein: CASSEGQGYGYGYTF; CDR3 DNA: TGTGCCAGCAGCGAGGGACAGGGATATGGCTATGGCTACACCTTC
D gene: NA; V gene: TRBV5-4; J gene: TRBJ2-7; clone size: NA; CDR3 protein: CASSLSLARAGYEQYF; CDR3 DNA: TGTGCCAGCAGCTTGAGCTTAGCCAGGGCAGGATACGAGCAGTACTTC
D gene: NA; V gene: TRBV19; J gene: TRBJ1-1; clone size: NA; CDR3 protein: CASSIQVNTEAFF; CDR3 DNA: TGTGCCAGTAGTATTCAGGTGAACACTGAAGCTTTCTTT
D gene: NA; V gene: TRBV19; J gene: TRBJ1-5; clone size: NA; CDR3 protein: CASKGGNQPQHF; CDR3 DNA: TGTGCCAGTAAAGGGGGCAATCAGCCCCAGCATTTT
D gene: NA; V gene: TRBV4-1; J gene: TRBJ2-3; clone size: NA; CDR3 protein: CASSRTVTDTQYF; CDR3 DNA: TGCGCCAGCAGCCGAACGGTCACAGATACGCAGTATTTT
D gene: TRBD2; V gene: TRBV3-1/TRBV3-2; J gene: TRBJ2-3; clone size: NA; CDR3 protein: CASSQGRTSGTDTQYF; CDR3 DNA: TGTGCCAGCAGCCAGGGGAGGACTAGCGGCACAGATACGCAGTATTTT
D gene: NA; V gene: TRBV18; J gene: TRBJ2-2; clone size: NA; CDR3 protein: CASSNSGVDGELFF; CDR3 DNA: TGTGCCAGCTCAAACTCCGGGGTTGACGGGGAGCTGTTTTTT
D gene: NA; V gene: TRBV5-1; J gene: TRBJ2-2; clone size: NA; CDR3 protein: CASSMGHLGTGELFF; CDR3 DNA: TGCGCCAGCAGCATGGGACACCTCGGCACCGGGGAGCTGTTTTTT
D gene: TRBD1; V gene: TRBV7-2; J gene: TRBJ2-7; clone size: NA; CDR3 protein: CASSFPTGAGYEQYF; CDR3 DNA: TGTGCCAGCAGCTTTCCGACAGGGGCAGGCTACGAGCAGTACTTC
D gene: NA; V gene: TRBV29-1; J gene: TRBJ2-3; clone size: few; CDR3 protein: CSVDGQGPTDTQYF; CDR3 DNA: TGCAGCGTTGATGGCCAGGGGCCCACAGATACGCAGTATTTT
D gene: NA; V gene: TRBV2; J gene: TRBJ2-1; clone size: NA; CDR3 protein: CASKGGSSYNEQFF; CDR3 DNA: TGTGCCAGCAAGGGGGGGAGCTCCTACAATGAGCAGTTCTTC